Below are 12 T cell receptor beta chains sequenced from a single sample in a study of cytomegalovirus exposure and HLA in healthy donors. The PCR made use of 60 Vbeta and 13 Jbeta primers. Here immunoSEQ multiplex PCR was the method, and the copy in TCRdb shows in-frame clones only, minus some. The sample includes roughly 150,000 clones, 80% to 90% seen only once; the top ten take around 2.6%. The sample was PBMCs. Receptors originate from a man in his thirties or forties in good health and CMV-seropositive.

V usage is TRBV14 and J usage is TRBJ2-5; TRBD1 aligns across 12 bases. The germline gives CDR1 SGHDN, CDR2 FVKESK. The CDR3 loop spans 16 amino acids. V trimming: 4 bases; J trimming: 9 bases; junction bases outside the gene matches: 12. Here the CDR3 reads CASSLLGQGAETAQYF. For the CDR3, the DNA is TGTGCCAGCAGCCTACTGGGACAGGGGGCTGAAACGGCCCAGTACTTC.

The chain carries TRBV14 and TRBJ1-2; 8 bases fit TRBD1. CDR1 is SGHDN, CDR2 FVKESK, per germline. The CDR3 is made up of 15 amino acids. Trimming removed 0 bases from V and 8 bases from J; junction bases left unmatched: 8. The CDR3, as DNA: TGTGCCAGCAGCCAAGATTTACAGGGGGGTGACGGCTACACCTTC. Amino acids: CASSQDLQGGDGYTF.

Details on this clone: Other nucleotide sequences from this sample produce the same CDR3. CDR3 sequence: CASSLRGNTEAFF. In DNA form, the CDR3 reads TGTGCCAGCAGCTTAAGGGGGAACACTGAAGCTTTCTTT. The chain carries TRBV7-2 and TRBJ1-1, with D possibly matching TRBD1 (5 bases). The CDR3 length is 13 residues. Between the trimmed V and J ends, which lost 2 bases and 1 base, there was a span of 5 bases. CDR1 and CDR2 (germline): SGHTA, FQGNSA.

The CDR3 loop is CASSVGGQGDGYTF. The CDR3 DNA sequence: TGTGCCAGCAGCGTAGGGGGACAGGGGGATGGCTACACCTTC. V usage is TRBV9 and J usage is TRBJ1-2; TRBD1 matches at 11 bases. The germline V gene has CDR1 SGDLS and CDR2 YYNGEE. The CDR3 is 14 residues long. The junction had 1 base not matched to a gene; V was cut back by 0 bases and J by 6 bases.

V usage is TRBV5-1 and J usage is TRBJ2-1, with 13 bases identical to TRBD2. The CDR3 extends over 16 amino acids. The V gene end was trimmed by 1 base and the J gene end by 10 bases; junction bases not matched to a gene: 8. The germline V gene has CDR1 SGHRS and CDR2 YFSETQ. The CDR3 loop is CASSLITSGRASEQFF. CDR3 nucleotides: TGCGCCAGCAGCTTGATCACTAGCGGGAGGGCCTCCGAGCAGTTCTTC.

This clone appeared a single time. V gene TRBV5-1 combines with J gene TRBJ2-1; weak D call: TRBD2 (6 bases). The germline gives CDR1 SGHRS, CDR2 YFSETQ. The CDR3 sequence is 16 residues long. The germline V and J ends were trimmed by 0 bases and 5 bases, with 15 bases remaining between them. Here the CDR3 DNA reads TGCGCCAGCAGCTTGGCCCTGACTAGTTCCCACAATGAGCAGTTCTTC. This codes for CASSLALTSSHNEQFF.

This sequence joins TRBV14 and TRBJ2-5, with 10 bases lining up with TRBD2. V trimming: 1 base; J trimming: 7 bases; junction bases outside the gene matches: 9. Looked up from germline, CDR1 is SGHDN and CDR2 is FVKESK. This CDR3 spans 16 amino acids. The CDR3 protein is CASSQALAGGRGTQYF. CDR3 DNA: TGTGCCAGCAGCCAAGCCTTAGCGGGAGGCCGGGGGACCCAGTACTTC. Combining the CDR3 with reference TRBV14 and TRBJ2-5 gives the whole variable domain EAGVTQFPSHSVIEKGQTVTLRCDPISGHDNLYWYRRVMGKEIKFLLHFVKESKQDESGMPNNRFLAERTGGTYSTLKVQPAELEDSGVYFCASSQALAGGRGTQYFGPGTRLLVL.

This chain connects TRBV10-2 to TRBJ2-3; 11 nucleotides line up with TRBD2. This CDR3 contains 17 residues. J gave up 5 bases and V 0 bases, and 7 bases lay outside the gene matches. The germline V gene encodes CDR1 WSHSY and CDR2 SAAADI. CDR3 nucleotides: TGCGCCAGCAGTGAGTCGCCGACTAGCGGGATGGTAGATACGCAGTATTTT. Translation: CASSESPTSGMVDTQYF.

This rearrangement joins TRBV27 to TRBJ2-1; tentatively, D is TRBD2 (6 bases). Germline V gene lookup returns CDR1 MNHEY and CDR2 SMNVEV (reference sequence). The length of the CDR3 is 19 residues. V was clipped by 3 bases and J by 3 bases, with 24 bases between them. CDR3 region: CASSLGWGGGRAGYNEQFF. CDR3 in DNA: TGTGCCAGCAGTTTGGGGTGGGGTGGGGGGAGAGCCGGCTACAATGAGCAGTTCTTC.

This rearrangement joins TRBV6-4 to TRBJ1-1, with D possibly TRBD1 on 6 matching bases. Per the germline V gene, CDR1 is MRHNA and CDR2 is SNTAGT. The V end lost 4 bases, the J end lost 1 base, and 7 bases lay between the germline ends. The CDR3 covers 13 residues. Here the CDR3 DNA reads TGTGCCAGCAGTGTGACAGGGAACACTGAAGCTTTCTTT. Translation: CASSVTGNTEAFF.

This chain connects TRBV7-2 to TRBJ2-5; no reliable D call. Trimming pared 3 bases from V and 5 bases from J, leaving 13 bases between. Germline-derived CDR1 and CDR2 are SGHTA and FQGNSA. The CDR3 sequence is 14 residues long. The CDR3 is CASSLRSTRETQYF. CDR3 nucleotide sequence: TGTGCCAGCAGCTTGCGGAGTACCCGGGAGACCCAGTACTTC. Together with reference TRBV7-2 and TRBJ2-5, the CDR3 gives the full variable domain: GAGVSQSPSNKVTEKGKDVELRCDPISGHTALYWYRQSLGQGLEFLIYFQGNSAPDKSGLPSDRFSAERTGGSVSTLTIQRTQQEDSAVYLCASSLRSTRETQYFGPGTRLLVL.

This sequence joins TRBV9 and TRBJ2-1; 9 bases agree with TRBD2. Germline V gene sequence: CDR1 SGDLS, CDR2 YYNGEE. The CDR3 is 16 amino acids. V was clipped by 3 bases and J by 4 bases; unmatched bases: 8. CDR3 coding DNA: TGTGCCAGCAGCGCCCAAAGCGGGGGGCGGTACAATGAGCAGTTCTTC. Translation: CASSAQSGGRYNEQFF.